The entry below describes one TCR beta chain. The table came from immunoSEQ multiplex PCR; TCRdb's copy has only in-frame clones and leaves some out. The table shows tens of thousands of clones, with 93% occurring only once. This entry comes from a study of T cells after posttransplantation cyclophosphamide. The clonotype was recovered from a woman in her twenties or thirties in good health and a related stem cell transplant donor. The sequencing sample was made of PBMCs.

CDR3 residues: CARIEGGWGSPLHF. The CDR3 bases are TGTGCCAGAATCGAGGGGGGCTGGGGTTCACCCCTCCACTTT. The chain couples TRBV5-3 to TRBJ1-6; D may be TRBD1 (6 bases). TRBV5-3 is recorded as an ORF, its role being uncertain. V gave up 6 bases and J gave up 9 bases, with 16 bases separating them. This CDR3 region has 14 residues.